Listed below are T cell receptor beta chains from one sample, sequenced in a study of blood T cells in healthy people across ages. TCRdb analysed the 5' RACE reads with MiXCR anew, one entry per CDR3 protein. Found here are 1.8 million or so distinct CDR3 sequences, around 42% of them singletons; the top ten hold under 30%. Sequencing was carried out using blood. These TCRs come from a human donor in good health. Each CDR3 is given with its conserved first and last residue. The D gene is left open where the match is weak.

d_call	v_call	j_call	cdr3_aa
-	TRBV6-5	TRBJ2-1	CASSSSLNSRNEQFF
-	TRBV7-9	TRBJ2-3	CASRDTQEIDTQYF
-	TRBV5-1	TRBJ2-5	CASSKPEAQYF
-	TRBV5-1	TRBJ2-1	CASSLGQPGSYNEQFF
TRBD2	TRBV20-1	TRBJ2-1	CSARVGTSGGNEQFF
-	TRBV3-1	TRBJ2-4	CASSQDWAAKNIQYF
-	TRBV20-1	TRBJ1-1	CSVTTGSGTEAFF
-	TRBV10-2	TRBJ2-5	CASRGWEETQYF
-	TRBV2	TRBJ2-4	CASSGEAKNIQYF
-	TRBV9	TRBJ2-5	CASSVDSARETQYF
-	TRBV7-6	TRBJ1-2	CAVTQGAFSYGCTF
TRBD1	TRBV12-3/TRBV12-4	TRBJ1-1	CASRPGGSTEAFF
-	TRBV6-5	TRBJ2-7	CASRRGQFYEQYF
-	TRBV4-3	TRBJ1-1	CASSQSYQGEAFF
-	TRBV9	TRBJ2-1	CASSVGTLTYNEQFF
-	TRBV11-2	TRBJ2-2	CASKSFVINTGELFF
-	TRBV11-1	-	CASSLARAGSGEQYF
TRBD1	TRBV12-3/TRBV12-4	TRBJ2-1	CASSPTGGGNEQFF
-	TRBV10-3	TRBJ1-6	CAITDELYSPLHF
-	TRBV4-1	TRBJ1-4	CASSQGRTANEKLFF
-	TRBV29-1	TRBJ1-2	CSVEASSGIYGYTF
-	TRBV7-2	TRBJ2-5	CASSLRVGVGAETQYF
-	TRBV5-1	TRBJ2-2	CASSALANTGELFF
-	TRBV20-1	TRBJ2-1	CSARTLAGQFF
-	TRBV4-3	TRBJ1-5	CASSQVINQPRHF